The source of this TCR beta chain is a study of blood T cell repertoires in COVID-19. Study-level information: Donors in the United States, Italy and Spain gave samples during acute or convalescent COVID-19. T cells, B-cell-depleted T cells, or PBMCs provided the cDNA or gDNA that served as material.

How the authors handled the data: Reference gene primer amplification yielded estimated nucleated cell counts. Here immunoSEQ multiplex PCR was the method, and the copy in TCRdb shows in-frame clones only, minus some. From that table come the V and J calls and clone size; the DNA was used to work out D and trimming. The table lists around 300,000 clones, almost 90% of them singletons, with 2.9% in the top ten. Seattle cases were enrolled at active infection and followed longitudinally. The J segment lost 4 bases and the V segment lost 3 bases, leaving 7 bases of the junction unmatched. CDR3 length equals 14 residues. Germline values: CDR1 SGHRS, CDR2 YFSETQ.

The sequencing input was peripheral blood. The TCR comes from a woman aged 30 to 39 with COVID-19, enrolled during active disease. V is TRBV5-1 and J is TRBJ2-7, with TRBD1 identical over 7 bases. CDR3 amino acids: CASSWTGFGYEQYF. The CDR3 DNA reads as TGCGCCAGCAGCTGGACAGGTTTTGGGTACGAGCAGTACTTC.